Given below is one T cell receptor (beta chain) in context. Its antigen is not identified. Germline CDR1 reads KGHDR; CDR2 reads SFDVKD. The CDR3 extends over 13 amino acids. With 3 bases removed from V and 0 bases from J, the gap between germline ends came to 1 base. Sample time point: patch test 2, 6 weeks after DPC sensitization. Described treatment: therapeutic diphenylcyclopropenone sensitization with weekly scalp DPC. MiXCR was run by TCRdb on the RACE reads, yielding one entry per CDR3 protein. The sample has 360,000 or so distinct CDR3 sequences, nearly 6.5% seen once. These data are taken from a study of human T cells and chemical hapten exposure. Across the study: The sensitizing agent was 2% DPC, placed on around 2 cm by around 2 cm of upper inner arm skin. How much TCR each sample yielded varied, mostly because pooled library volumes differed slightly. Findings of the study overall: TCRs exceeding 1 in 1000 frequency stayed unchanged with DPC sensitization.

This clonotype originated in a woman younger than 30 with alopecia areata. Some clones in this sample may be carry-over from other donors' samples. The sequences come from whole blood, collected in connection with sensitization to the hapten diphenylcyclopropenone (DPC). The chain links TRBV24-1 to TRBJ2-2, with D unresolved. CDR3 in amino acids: CATSDPNTGELFF. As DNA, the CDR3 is TGTGCCACCAGTGATCCGAACACCGGGGAGCTGTTTTTT.